This T cell receptor beta chain came from a study of CD8+ T cells in alopecia areata. Across the whole study: The study gave tofacitinib for 6 to 18 months, then 6 months off drug. Notes on the study in general: Among the top 100, expanded CD8+ clones were significantly decreased by tofacitinib, as was scalp clonality. Many of the expanded lesional clones endured in scalp and blood while on tofacitinib. Normal skin contains resident alphabeta T cells, and these are also sequenced in scalp samples.

A word on this clone: Antigen unknown.

The treatment here: oral pan-JAK inhibitor, 5-10 mg twice daily. It was cDNA, reverse transcribed from extracted RNA, that served as the sequencing template. Some clones are missing from TCRdb's copy, which holds only in-frame ones; the method was immunoSEQ multiplex PCR. The sample lists approximately 200,000 clones; roughly 60% were seen once. The germline V gene has CDR1 LNHDA and CDR2 SQIVND (reference sequence). V lost 3 bases, J lost 6 bases, and 8 bases lay in between. CDR3 length: 12 residues. The sample was CD4+ T cells sorted from blood, taken at week 24, from a patient treated with tofacitinib. The J gene is TRBJ1-2, the V gene TRBV19; D is unclear. The TCR was taken from a human donor with alopecia areata. CDR3 residues: CASSIQSHGYTF. Here the CDR3 DNA reads TGTGCCAGTAGTATCCAGAGTCATGGCTACACCTTC.